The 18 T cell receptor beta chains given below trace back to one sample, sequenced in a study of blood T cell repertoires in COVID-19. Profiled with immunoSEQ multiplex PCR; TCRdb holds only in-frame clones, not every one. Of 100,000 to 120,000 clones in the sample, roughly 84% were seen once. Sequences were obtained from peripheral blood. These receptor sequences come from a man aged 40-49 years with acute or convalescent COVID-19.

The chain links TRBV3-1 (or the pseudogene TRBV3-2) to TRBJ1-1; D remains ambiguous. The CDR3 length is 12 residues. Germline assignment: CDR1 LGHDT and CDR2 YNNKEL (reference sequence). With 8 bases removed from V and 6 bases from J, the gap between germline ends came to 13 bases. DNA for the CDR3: TGTGCCAGCGGAGGAGGAAGCGCTGAAGCTTTCTTT. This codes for CASGGGSAEAFF.

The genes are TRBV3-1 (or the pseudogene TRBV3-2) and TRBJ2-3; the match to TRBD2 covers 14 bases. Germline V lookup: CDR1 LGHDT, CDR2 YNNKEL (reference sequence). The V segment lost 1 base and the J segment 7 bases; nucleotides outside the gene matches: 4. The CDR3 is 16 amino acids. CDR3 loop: CASSQVTSGGGNTQYF. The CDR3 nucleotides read TGTGCCAGCAGCCAAGTGACTAGCGGGGGGGGGAATACGCAGTATTTT.

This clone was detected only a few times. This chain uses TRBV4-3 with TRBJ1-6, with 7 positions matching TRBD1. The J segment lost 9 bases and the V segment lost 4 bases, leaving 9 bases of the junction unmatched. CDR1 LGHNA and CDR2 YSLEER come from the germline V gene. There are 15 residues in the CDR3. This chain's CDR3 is CASSRESQGPSPLHF. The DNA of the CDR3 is TGCGCCAGCAGCCGGGAGTCACAGGGGCCTTCACCCCTCCACTTT.

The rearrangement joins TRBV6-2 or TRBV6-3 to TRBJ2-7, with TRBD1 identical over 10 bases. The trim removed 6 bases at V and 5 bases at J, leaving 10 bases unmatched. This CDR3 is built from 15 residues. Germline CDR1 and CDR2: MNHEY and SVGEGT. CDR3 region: CASSTPGQGSDEQYF. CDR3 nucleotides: TGTGCCAGCAGCACGCCGGGACAGGGGTCGGACGAGCAGTACTTC.

CDR3 in DNA: TGTGCCAGCAGCCAACTCGGACAGGGGGTAGTTACCGGGGAGCTGTTTTTT. It yields the protein CASSQLGQGVVTGELFF. J is TRBJ2-2 and V is TRBV7-3; 10 nucleotides align to TRBD1. J gave up 5 bases and V 5 bases, and 11 bases lay outside the gene matches. Germline V gene data show CDR1 as SGHTA and CDR2 as FQGTGA. The CDR3 is made up of 17 amino acids.

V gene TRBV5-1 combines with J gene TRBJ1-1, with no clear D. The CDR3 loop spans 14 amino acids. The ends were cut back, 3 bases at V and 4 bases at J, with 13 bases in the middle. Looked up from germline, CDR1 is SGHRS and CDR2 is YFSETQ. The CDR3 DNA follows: TGCGCCAGCAGCTCGACGGGGTTGGGCACTGAAGCTTTCTTT. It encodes CASSSTGLGTEAFF.

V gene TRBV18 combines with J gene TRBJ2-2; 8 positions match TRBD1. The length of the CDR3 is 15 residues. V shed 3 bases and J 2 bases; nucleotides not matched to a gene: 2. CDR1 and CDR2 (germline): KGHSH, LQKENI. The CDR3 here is CASSPTGANTGELFF. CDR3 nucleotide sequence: TGTGCCAGCTCACCGACAGGGGCAAACACCGGGGAGCTGTTTTTT.

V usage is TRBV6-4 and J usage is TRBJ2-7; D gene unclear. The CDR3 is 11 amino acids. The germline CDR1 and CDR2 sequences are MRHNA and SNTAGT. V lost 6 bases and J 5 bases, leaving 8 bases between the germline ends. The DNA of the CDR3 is TGTGCCAGCAGCCCTCGGGACGAGCAGTACTTC. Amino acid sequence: CASSPRDEQYF.

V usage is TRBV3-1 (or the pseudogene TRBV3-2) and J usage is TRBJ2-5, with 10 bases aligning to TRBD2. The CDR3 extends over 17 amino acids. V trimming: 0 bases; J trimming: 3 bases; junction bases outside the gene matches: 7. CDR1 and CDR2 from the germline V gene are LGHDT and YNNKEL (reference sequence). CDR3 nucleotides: TGTGCCAGCAGCCAAGATGAGGCGCTAGCGGGGGAAGAGACCCAGTACTTC. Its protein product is CASSQDEALAGEETQYF.

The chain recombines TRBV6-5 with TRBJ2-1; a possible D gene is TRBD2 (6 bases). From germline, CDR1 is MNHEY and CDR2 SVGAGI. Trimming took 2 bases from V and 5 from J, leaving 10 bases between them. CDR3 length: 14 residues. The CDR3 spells CASSYRTGDNEQFF. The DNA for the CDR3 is TGTGCCAGCAGTTACCGGACGGGGGACAATGAGCAGTTCTTC.

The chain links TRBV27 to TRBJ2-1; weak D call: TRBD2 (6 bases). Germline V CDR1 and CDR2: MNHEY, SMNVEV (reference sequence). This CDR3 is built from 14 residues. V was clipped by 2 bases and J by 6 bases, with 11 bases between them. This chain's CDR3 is CASSLGDSLNEQFF. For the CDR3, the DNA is TGTGCCAGCAGTTTAGGGGACTCCCTCAATGAGCAGTTCTTC.

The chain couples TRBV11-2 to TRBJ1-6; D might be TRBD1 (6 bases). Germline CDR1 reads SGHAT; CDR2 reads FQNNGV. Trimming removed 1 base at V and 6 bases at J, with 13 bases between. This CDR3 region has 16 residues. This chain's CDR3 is CASSLVGQLRNSPLHF. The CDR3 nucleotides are TGTGCCAGCAGCTTAGTAGGACAGCTTCGTAATTCACCCCTCCACTTT. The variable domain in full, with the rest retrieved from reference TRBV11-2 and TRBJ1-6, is EAGVAQSPRYKIIEKRQSVAFWCNPISGHATLYWYQQILGQGPKLLIQFQNNGVVDDSQLPKDRFSAERLKGVDSTLKIQPAKLEDSAVYLCASSLVGQLRNSPLHFGNGTRLTVT.

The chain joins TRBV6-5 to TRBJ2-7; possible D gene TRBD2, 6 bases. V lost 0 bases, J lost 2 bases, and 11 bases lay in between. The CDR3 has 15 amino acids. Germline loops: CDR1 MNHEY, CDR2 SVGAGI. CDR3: CASSYSWGEAYEQYF. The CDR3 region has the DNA TGTGCCAGCAGTTACTCTTGGGGGGAGGCCTACGAGCAGTACTTC.

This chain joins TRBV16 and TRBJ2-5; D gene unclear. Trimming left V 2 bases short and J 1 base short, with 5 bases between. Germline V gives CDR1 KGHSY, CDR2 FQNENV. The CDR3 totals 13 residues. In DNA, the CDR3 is TGTGCCAGCAGCCAAACGAGCCAAGAGACCCAGTACTTC. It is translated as CASSQTSQETQYF.

The CDR3 here is CASSKGTSHEQYF. The DNA for the CDR3 is TGTGCCAGCAGCAAAGGGACTAGCCACGAGCAGTACTTC. The rearrangement links TRBV21-1 to TRBJ2-7; the table's D gene call, TRBD2, was not cross checked with the DNA. TRBV21-1 is recorded as a pseudogene. The CDR3 sequence is 13 residues long.

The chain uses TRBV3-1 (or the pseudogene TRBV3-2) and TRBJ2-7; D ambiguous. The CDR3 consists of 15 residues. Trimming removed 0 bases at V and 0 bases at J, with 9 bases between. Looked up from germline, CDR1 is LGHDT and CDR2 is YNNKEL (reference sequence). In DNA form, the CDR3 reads TGTGCCAGCAGCCAAGACGGCGCTAGCTCCTACGAGCAGTACTTC. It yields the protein CASSQDGASSYEQYF.

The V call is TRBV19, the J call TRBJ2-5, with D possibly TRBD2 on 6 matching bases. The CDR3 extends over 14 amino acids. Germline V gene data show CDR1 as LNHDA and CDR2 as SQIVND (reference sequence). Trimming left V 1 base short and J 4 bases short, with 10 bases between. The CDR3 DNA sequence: TGTGCCAGTAGTATAGGGGGGGTTGGAGAGACCCAGTACTTC. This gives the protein CASSIGGVGETQYF.

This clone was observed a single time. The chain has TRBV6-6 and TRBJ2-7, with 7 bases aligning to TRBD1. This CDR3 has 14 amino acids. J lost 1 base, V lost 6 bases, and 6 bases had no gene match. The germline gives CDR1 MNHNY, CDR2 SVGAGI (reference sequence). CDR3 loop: CASRLDRVSYEQYF. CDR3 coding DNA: TGTGCCAGCAGACTCGACAGGGTTTCCTACGAGCAGTACTTC.